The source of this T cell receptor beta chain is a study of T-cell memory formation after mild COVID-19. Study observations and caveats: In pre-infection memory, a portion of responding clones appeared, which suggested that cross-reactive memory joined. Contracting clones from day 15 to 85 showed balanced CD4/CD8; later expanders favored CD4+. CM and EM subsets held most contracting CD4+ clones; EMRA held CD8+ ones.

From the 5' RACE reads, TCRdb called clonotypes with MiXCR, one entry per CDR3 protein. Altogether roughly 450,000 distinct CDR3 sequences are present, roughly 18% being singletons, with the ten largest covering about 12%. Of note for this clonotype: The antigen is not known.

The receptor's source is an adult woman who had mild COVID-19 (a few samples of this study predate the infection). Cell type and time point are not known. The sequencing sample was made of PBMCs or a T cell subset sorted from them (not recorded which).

This chain's CDR3 is CASSTRTGGKAGELFF. Written as DNA, the CDR3 is TGTGCCAGCAGCACGCGGACAGGGGGAAAGGCCGGGGAGCTGTTTTTT. This rearrangement joins TRBV11-3 to TRBJ2-2, with TRBD1 matching over 10 bases. Germline trimming cut 5 bases from V and 6 bases from J; bases unmatched to any gene: 9. This CDR3 region has 16 residues. Germline values: CDR1 SGHNT, CDR2 YENEEA. The variable domain in full, with the rest retrieved from reference TRBV11-3 and TRBJ2-2, is EAGVVQSPRYKIIEKKQPVAFWCNPISGHNTLYWYLQNLGQGPELLIRYENEEAVDDSQLPKDRFSAERLKGVDSTLKIQPAELGDSAVYLCASSTRTGGKAGELFFGEGSRLTVL.